This is a list of T cell receptor beta chains from one sample in a study of shared clonotypes between healthy human individuals. The repertoire was sequenced with immunoSEQ multiplex PCR; TCRdb's copy has only in-frame clones and lacks some. This table has over a million clones, more than 95% appearing once. Material for sequencing was naive CD4+ T cells sorted from blood. These receptors came from a man between 25 and 39 years old in good health. Each CDR3 is given with its conserved first and last residue. A D gene is named only where the DNA matches it firmly.

V	J	D	CDR3
TRBV5-1	TRBJ1-5	TRBD1	CASSDRAGQPQHF
TRBV11-3	TRBJ2-3	TRBD1	CASSLGVDRGTDTQYF
TRBV7-9	TRBJ2-2	-	CASSFVGAGELFF
TRBV6-1	TRBJ1-4	TRBD1	CATWRGLGEKLFF
TRBV2	TRBJ2-7	-	CASRRQLGSSGGGRLF
TRBV10-3	TRBJ1-1	TRBD1	CAIRTGAPRPEAFF
TRBV21-1	TRBJ2-5	-	CASSTRGTSGAVETQYF
TRBV6-8	TRBJ2-1	TRBD1	CASSYSGLMTGRRVNEQFF
TRBV10-1	TRBJ2-5	-	CASDFLCLLQETQYF
TRBV7-2	TRBJ2-1	-	CASSLVWGEQFF
TRBV4-3	TRBJ1-2	TRBD1	CASSLRTGGSSYGYTF
TRBV7-7	TRBJ2-2	TRBD2	CASSLVVAGAGELFF
TRBV27	TRBJ1-1	-	CASSLAGLNTEAFF
TRBV7-3	TRBJ1-1	-	CASSSGTGNTEAFF
TRBV25-1	TRBJ2-3	TRBD2	CASSGTVRTSGIADTQYF
TRBV5-4	TRBJ2-1	-	CASSGSDNEQFF
TRBV18	TRBJ2-1	-	CASSPRGLSSPPGEQFF
TRBV9	TRBJ2-2	-	CASSWETGELFF
TRBV28	TRBJ1-2	-	CASSQNSYGYTF
TRBV19	TRBJ2-3	TRBD1	CARTGVRAPDTQYF
TRBV4-3	TRBJ2-3	-	CASSKGVGTDSTDTQYF
TRBV6-5	-	TRBD1	CASSSHGQGAYEQYF
TRBV7-9	TRBJ1-2	-	CASSLAGGTGPLTTF
TRBV6-1	TRBJ2-2	-	CASSEGGTVTGELFF
TRBV7-2	TRBJ2-7	TRBD1	CASSLMGQGIDEQYF
TRBV7-2	TRBJ2-1	TRBD2	CASSPKGLAGLGEQFF
TRBV29-1	TRBJ2-5	-	CSVGGLAQETQYF
TRBV9	TRBJ2-2	-	CASSVVLTGELFF
TRBV14	TRBJ1-1	-	CASSQDLAGNTEAFF
TRBV14	TRBJ2-3	TRBD1	CASSQNFGQGTDTQYF
TRBV5-4	TRBJ2-7	-	CASSSDYYEQYF
TRBV20-1	TRBJ2-1	-	CSGNDWNEQFF
TRBV28	TRBJ1-2	-	CASRTGLINYGYTF
TRBV6-6	TRBJ1-5	-	CASGPNQPQHF
TRBV11-1	TRBJ2-7	-	CASSSPRGGVEYEQYF
TRBV6-4	TRBJ1-3	-	CASSERISGNTIYF
TRBV2	TRBJ2-4	TRBD1	CASSGYRGYRTNIQYF
TRBV5-5	TRBJ2-7	TRBD1	CASSLGTGLTSYEQYF
TRBV19	TRBJ2-3	TRBD2	CASSIFGRGSTDTQYF
TRBV19	TRBJ2-4	TRBD2	CASSILPTGGFGKNIQYF
TRBV5-1	TRBJ1-4	TRBD1	CASSGGGAATNEKLFF
TRBV9	TRBJ2-3	TRBD2	CASSRGPSGRLPDTQYF
TRBV11-3	TRBJ2-5	-	CASSLGRQETQYF
TRBV7-9	TRBJ2-7	-	CASSLSGGEQYF
TRBV10-1	TRBJ2-1	TRBD2	CASSESRGGSYNEQFF
TRBV28	TRBJ1-5	-	CASIRDRGNRPQHF
TRBV12-5	TRBJ2-1	-	CASGLVRGSEASPEFF
TRBV6-5	TRBJ2-7	-	CASSSSRRAAYEQYF
TRBV7-8	TRBJ2-1	TRBD1	CASSPRTGRIAASSYNEQFF
TRBV28	TRBJ1-4	-	CASSFRPPRTTNEKLFF
TRBV9	TRBJ2-5	TRBD2	CASSQTGTSGETQYF